The clone carrying this T cell receptor (beta chain) has a handful of counts. Its antigen is unknown. This sample was included in a study of Graves' ophthalmopathy and Graves' hyperthyroidism. Findings and limits, study-wide: The 13-signature model separated ophthalmopathy from stable hyperthyroidism at around 86% sensitivity and roughly 80% specificity. Blood contained most expanded thyroid clonotypes exceeding 0.001 frequency.

Fresh peripheral blood, over 9.5 ml, was the PBMC source. Amplification of the TCR beta CDR3 regions used RNA transcripts (as template). First-round RT-PCR relied on HTBI primers, and a second-round multiplex PCR came next. TCRdb redid the calling of the multiplex PCR reads with MiXCR, one entry per CDR3 protein. The table has 680,000 or so distinct CDR3 sequences, 22% seen once. V lost 1 base to trimming and J lost 4 bases, with 16 bases between them. CDR1 and CDR2 (germline): SGHDN, FVKESK. CDR3 length equals 16 residues. The sequence derives from a woman aged 18-29 years with stable Graves' hyperthyroidism. Some clones in this sample may be carry-over from other donors' samples. The sequencing sample was made of peripheral blood. The V gene is TRBV14, the J gene TRBJ2-5, with TRBD2 as a possible D gene (6 bases). DNA for the CDR3: TGTGCCAGCAGCCAAGCGCGGGGACTGGGTGGAGAGACCCAGTACTTC. Translated, it gives CASSQARGLGGETQYF.